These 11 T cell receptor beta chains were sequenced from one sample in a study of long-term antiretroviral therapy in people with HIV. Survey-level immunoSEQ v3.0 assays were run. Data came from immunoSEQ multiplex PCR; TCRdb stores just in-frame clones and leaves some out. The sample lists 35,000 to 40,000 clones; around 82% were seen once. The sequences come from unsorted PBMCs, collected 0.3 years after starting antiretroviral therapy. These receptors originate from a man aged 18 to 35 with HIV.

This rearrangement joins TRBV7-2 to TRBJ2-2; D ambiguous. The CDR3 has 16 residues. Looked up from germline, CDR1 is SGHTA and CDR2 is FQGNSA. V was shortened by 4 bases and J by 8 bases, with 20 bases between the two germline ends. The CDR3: CASSYMAYASSGELFF. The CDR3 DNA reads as TGTGCCAGCAGCTACATGGCCTACGCATCTTCAGGGGAGCTGTTTTTT. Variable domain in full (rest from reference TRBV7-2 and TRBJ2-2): GAGVSQSPSNKVTEKGKDVELRCDPISGHTALYWYRQSLGQGLEFLIYFQGNSAPDKSGLPSDRFSAERTGGSVSTLTIQRTQQEDSAVYLCASSYMAYASSGELFFGEGSRLTVL.

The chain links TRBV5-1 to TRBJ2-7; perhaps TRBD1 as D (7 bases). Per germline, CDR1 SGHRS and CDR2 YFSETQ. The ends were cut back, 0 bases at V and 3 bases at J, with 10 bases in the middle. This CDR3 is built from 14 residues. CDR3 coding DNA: TGCGCCAGCAGCTTGGAGCAGGGGGGCTACGAGCAGTACTTC. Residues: CASSLEQGGYEQYF.

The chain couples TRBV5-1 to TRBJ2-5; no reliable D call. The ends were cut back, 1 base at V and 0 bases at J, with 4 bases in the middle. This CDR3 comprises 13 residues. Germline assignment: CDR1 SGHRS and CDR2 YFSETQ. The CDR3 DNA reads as TGCGCCAGCAGCTTGTCCTACCAAGAGACCCAGTACTTC. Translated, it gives CASSLSYQETQYF.

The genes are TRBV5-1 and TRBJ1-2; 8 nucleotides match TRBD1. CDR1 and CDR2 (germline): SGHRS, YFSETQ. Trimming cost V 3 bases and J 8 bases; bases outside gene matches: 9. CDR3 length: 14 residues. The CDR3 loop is CASSSGQEHGGYTF. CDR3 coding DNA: TGCGCCAGCAGCTCGGGACAGGAGCACGGGGGCTACACCTTC.

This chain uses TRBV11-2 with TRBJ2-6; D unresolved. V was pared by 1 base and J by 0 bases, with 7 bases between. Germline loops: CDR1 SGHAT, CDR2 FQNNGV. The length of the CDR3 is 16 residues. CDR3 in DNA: TGTGCCAGCAGCTTAGGGCAAATCTCTGGGGCCAACGTCCTGACTTTC. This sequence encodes CASSLGQISGANVLTF.

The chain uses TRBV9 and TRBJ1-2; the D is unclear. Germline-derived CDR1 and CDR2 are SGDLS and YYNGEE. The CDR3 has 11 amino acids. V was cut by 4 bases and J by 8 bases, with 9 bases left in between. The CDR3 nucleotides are TGTGCCAGCAGCCCCAGCGCCGGCTACACCTTC. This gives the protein CASSPSAGYTF.

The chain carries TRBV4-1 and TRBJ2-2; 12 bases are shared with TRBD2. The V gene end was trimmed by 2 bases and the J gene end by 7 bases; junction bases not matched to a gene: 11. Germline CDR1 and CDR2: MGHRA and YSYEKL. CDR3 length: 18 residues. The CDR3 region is CASSQKALAGGLGGELFF. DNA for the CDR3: TGCGCCAGCAGCCAAAAGGCTCTAGCGGGGGGGCTGGGCGGGGAGCTGTTTTTT.

CDR3 amino acids: CSVASGGDLYEQYF. The CDR3, as DNA: TGCAGCGTGGCCAGCGGGGGGGACCTCTACGAGCAGTACTTC. This chain links TRBV29-1 with TRBJ2-7, with 10 bases fitting TRBD2. Per the germline V gene, CDR1 is SQVTM and CDR2 is ANQGSEA. The J segment lost 3 bases and the V segment lost 6 bases, leaving 8 bases of the junction unmatched. The CDR3 runs 14 residues.

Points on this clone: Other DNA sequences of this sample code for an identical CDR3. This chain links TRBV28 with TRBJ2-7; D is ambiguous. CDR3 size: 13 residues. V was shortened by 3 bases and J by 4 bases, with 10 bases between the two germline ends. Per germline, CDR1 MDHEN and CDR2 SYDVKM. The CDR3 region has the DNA TGTGCCAGCAGTTTGGGTATTGGGTACGAGCAGTACTTC. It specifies CASSLGIGYEQYF.

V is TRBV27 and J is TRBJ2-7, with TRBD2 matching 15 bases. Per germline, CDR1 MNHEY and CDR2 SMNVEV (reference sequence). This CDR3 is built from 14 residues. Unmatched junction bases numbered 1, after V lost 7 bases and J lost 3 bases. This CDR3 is CASMGLAGGYEQYF. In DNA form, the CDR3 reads TGTGCCAGCATGGGACTAGCGGGAGGCTACGAGCAGTACTTC.

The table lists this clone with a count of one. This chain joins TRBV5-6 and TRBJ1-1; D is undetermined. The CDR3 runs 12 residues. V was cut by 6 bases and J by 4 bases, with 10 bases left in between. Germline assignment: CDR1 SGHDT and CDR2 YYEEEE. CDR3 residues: CASTRVGTEAFF. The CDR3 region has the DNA TGTGCCAGCACCCGGGTGGGCACTGAAGCTTTCTTT.